This TCR beta chain was recovered during a study of shared clonotypes between healthy human individuals. General study results and limits: Between a handful of donors, naive CD4 clonotypes were shared at a level of approximately 5%.

A note on this clone: Its cognate antigen is unknown.

Nashville, Tennessee was home to all donors, each a Caucasian adult. A CD45RA-negative memory subset and a CD45RA+ naive subset were separated from the CD4+ cells. Profiling relied on immunoSEQ multiplex PCR, and the TCRdb table lists in-frame clones only, not all of them. The sample lists 2 million to 2.5 million clones; roughly 93% were seen once. The V end was cut by 3 bases, the J end by 2 bases, with 7 bases between. This CDR3 has 13 amino acids. Germline CDR1 SNHLY, CDR2 FYNNEI. Material: naive CD4+ T cells from PBMCs. Subset noted: CD45RA+ positively selected. This receptor was identified in a man in his late teens or twenties in good health. Some clones in this sample may be carry-over from other donors' samples. The V gene is TRBV2, the J gene TRBJ1-1; D gene ambiguous. CDR3 region: CASSDEKNTEAFF. DNA of the CDR3: TGTGCCAGCAGTGACGAGAAAAACACTGAAGCTTTCTTT.